This TCR beta chain was obtained from a study of CD8 T cells in ankylosing spondylitis. A word on this clonotype: Its antigen is still unknown.

Findings of the study overall: There was reportedly significant enrichment of clones that were disease-linked in matched ankylosing spondylitis synovial fluid. Ankylosing spondylitis blood appeared to be characterized by a TCR beta motif of several highly homologous variants. Both synovial fluid and blood in reactive arthritis had previously been reported to carry some motif variants.

The CDR3 sequence is 14 residues long. V was shortened by 0 bases and J by 13 bases, with 16 bases between the two germline ends. CDR1 MNHEY and CDR2 SVGAGI come from the germline V gene. TCRdb processed the 5' RACE reads anew with MiXCR; each CDR3 protein has one entry. The table has about 250,000 distinct CDR3 sequences, 32% seen once. The TCR comes from a male donor with ankylosing spondylitis or in good health (not recorded which). The chain couples TRBV6-5 to TRBJ2-1; D is unresolved. Sequencing input: blood, either unsorted or a sorted T cell fraction (not recorded which). CDR3 sequence reads: CASSYSSTTGIQFF. The CDR3 bases are TGTGCCAGCAGTTACTCGAGTACTACCGGTATCCAGTTCTTC.